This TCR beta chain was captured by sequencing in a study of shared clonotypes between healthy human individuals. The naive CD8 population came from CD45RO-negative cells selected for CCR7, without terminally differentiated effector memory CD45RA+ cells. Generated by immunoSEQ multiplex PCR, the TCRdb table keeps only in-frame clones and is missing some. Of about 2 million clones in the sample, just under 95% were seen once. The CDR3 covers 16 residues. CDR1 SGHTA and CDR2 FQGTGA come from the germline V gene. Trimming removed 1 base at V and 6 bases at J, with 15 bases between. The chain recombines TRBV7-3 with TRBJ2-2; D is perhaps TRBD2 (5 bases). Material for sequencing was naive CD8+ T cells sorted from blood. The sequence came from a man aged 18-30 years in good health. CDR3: CASSLIRAGPAGELFF. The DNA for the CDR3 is TGTGCCAGCAGCTTAATCCGGGCGGGCCCCGCCGGGGAGCTGTTTTTT.